Sequencing of this TCR beta chain was carried out in a study of control samples from healthy donors and cancer patients. Only in-frame clones appear in the TCRdb table, and some are missing; sequencing was by immunoSEQ multiplex PCR. Here the sample spans approximately 120,000 clones, 87% being singletons. The germline V and J ends were trimmed by 8 bases and 4 bases, with 9 bases remaining between them. The V gene's germline CDR1 is SNHLY and CDR2 FYNNEI. The CDR3 is 13 residues long. The specimen was blood. The V gene is TRBV2, the J gene TRBJ1-6; D remains unclear. This clonotype originated in a man in his sixties in good health. The CDR3 spells CASRLTYNSPLHF. DNA of the CDR3: TGTGCCAGCCGACTCACATATAATTCACCCCTCCACTTT.